Detailed here is one T cell receptor beta chain. Its antigen is still unknown. The observed sequence ends 3 residues before the CDR3 terminus, with the missing tail filled in from the germline J gene. Patients and controls were mostly of Caucasian heritage. Donors gave roughly 5 to 8 ml heparinized peripheral whole blood. These data come from a study of T cell clonality in common variable immunodeficiency. The CDR3 extends over 13 amino acids. Per the germline V gene, CDR1 is SGHAT and CDR2 is FQDESV (reference sequence). General study findings and limits: CVID patient heterogeneity limited repertoire-clinical complication correlations.

The data were produced by immunoSEQ multiplex PCR, yet TCRdb's version contains in-frame clones alone and is incomplete. Sampling found about 64,000 clones, none seen once. The sample taken for sequencing was peripheral blood mononuclear cells. The TCR was taken from a person aged 18-70 years in good health. The V call is TRBV11-1, the J call TRBJ1-2; tentative D call: TRBD1 (6 bases). The covered CDR3 bases are TGTGCCAGCAGCTTAGGTACAGGGCAAGGT. This codes for CASSLGTGQG. The full CDR3 protein is CASSLGTGQGYTF.